This T cell receptor (beta chain) appears in the sequencing data of a study of blood T cell repertoires in COVID-19. In the study overall: Whether acute or convalescent, the COVID-19 samples came from the United States, Italy and Spain. The cDNA or gDNA used as material had been derived from T cells, B-cell-depleted T cells, or PBMCs.

The CDR3 totals 13 residues. V shed 6 bases and J shed 8 bases, with 16 bases lying between them. Per the study methods: Estimated nucleated cell counts came from reference gene primer amplification. The table came from immunoSEQ multiplex PCR; TCRdb's copy has only in-frame clones and leaves some out. Clone size and V and J calls were adopted from that table, with D and trimming inferred from the DNA. The sample lists 150,000 to 200,000 clones, 85% occurring once. This chain connects TRBV12-3 or TRBV12-4 to TRBJ1-2; TRBD1 might be the D (6 bases). This sequence originates from a human donor with acute or convalescent COVID-19. The donor label of this sample is uncertain. The sample comprised peripheral blood. CDR3 residues: CASSSTGLEGYTF. Written as DNA, the CDR3 is TGTGCCAGCAGCTCGACAGGTTTGGAGGGCTACACCTTC.